The 11 T cell receptor beta chains below were found in one sample sequenced in a study of cytomegalovirus exposure and HLA in healthy donors. PCR primers comprised 60 Vbeta and 13 Jbeta primers. Some clones are missing from TCRdb's copy, which holds only in-frame ones; the method was immunoSEQ multiplex PCR. The sample yields roughly 80,000 clones, roughly 76% seen once. The sample consisted of PBMCs. These receptors all stem from a woman in her thirties in good health and CMV-seronegative.

The gene calls are TRBV6-6 and TRBJ1-2; perhaps TRBD1 as D (6 bases). Germline CDR1 MNHNY, CDR2 SVGAGI (reference sequence). V gave up 8 bases and J gave up 7 bases, with 17 bases separating them. The CDR3 totals 13 residues. CDR3 loop: CASPNEGGGGYTF. Here the CDR3 DNA reads TGTGCCAGCCCCAACGAGGGGGGGGGTGGCTACACCTTC.

The rearrangement links TRBV27 to TRBJ2-7, with TRBD2 identical over 12 bases. The V gene end was trimmed by 2 bases and the J gene end by 12 bases; junction bases not matched to a gene: 5. From germline, CDR1 is MNHEY and CDR2 SMNVEV (reference sequence). The CDR3 runs 13 residues. This CDR3 is CASSLDGTSGWYF. As DNA, the CDR3 is TGTGCCAGCAGTTTAGACGGGACTAGCGGGTGGTACTTC.

This chain's CDR3 is CASSGGLLYNEQFF. CDR3 DNA sequence: TGTGCCAGCAGTGGGGGACTACTCTACAATGAGCAGTTCTTC. The chain uses TRBV25-1 and TRBJ2-1, with 7 bases fitting TRBD2. With 4 bases clipped from V and 3 bases from J, the junction kept 3 bases outside the gene matches. CDR1 is MGHDK, CDR2 SYGVNS, per germline. The CDR3 covers 14 residues.

The chain recombines TRBV13 with TRBJ2-7; D may be TRBD2 (6 bases). Trimming pared 5 bases from V and 5 bases from J, leaving 13 bases between. The germline V gene has CDR1 PRHDT and CDR2 FYEKMQ (reference sequence). The CDR3 contains 13 residues. CDR3 loop: CASSLGGGDEQYF. The CDR3 DNA follows: TGTGCCAGCAGCCTCGGCGGAGGGGACGAGCAGTACTTC.

V is TRBV7-9 and J is TRBJ1-3; D not certain. V lost 0 bases to trimming and J lost 4 bases, with 13 bases between them. The germline V gene has CDR1 SEHNR and CDR2 FQNEAQ (reference sequence). The CDR3 is made up of 16 amino acids. The CDR3 nucleotides are TGTGCCAGCAGCTTAGCGGGGAGTATAACAGGAAACACCATATATTTT. Translation gives CASSLAGSITGNTIYF.

This rearrangement joins TRBV5-4 to TRBJ2-4; TRBD1 agrees at 8 bases. The CDR3 extends over 17 amino acids. Germline V gives CDR1 SGHNT, CDR2 YYREEE (reference sequence). Trimming took 0 bases from V and 3 from J; bases not matched to a gene: 8. In DNA form, the CDR3 reads TGTGCCAGCAGCTTGGAGAGGGGCGGGACAGGCAAAAACATTCAGTACTTC. The encoded protein is CASSLERGGTGKNIQYF.

The CDR3 sequence is CASSRANEKLFF. CDR3 coding DNA: TGTGCCAGCAGCAGGGCTAATGAAAAACTGTTTTTT. This rearrangement joins TRBV6-5 to TRBJ1-4, with D possibly being TRBD1 (5 bases). Deletions cut 6 bases from V and 3 bases from J, with 5 bases between. The CDR3 sequence is 12 residues long. Germline V gene sequence: CDR1 MNHEY, CDR2 SVGAGI.

The chain joins TRBV6-6 to TRBJ2-7; the D is unclear. Germline V gene data show CDR1 as MNHNY and CDR2 as SVGAGI (reference sequence). This CDR3 is built from 16 residues. V lost 0 bases and J lost 4, with 16 bases in between. CDR3 residues: CASSYSKPSSWYEQYF. The CDR3 DNA reads as TGTGCCAGCAGTTACTCGAAACCTAGTTCGTGGTACGAGCAGTACTTC.

The chain recombines TRBV11-2 with TRBJ2-7; D gene ambiguous. The CDR3 has 11 amino acids. With 1 base removed from V and 5 bases from J, the gap between germline ends came to 3 bases. CDR1 is SGHAT, CDR2 FQNNGV, per germline. This CDR3 reads CASSLADEQYF. The CDR3 bases are TGTGCCAGCAGCTTAGCCGACGAGCAGTACTTC.

The chain employs TRBV9 and TRBJ1-1; possible D gene TRBD1, 6 bases. Germline lookup yields CDR1 SGDLS and CDR2 YYNGEE. The V end lost 4 bases, the J end lost 1 base, and 14 bases lay between the germline ends. CDR3 size: 15 residues. CDR3 sequence: CASSYDGQPNTEAFF. CDR3 DNA sequence: TGTGCCAGCAGCTATGATGGACAGCCGAACACTGAAGCTTTCTTT.

This clone was detected a few times. The rearrangement uses TRBV4-3 and TRBJ2-7, with a tentative D call TRBD1 (6 bases). The V gene's germline CDR1 is LGHNA and CDR2 YSLEER. Trimming removed 0 bases at V and 6 bases at J, with 12 bases between. This CDR3 has 14 residues. CDR3 loop: CASSQDAQGGEQYF. The CDR3 DNA reads TGCGCCAGCAGCCAAGACGCACAGGGCGGCGAGCAGTACTTC.